These 2 T cell receptor beta chains originate from one sample sequenced in a study of OX40 agonist ivuxolimab in advanced cancers. The method behind the library was the immunoSEQ multiplex PCR assay. The source is immuneACCESS, and TCRdb retained only in-frame sequences with V and J called. Part of the clones is not carried over; for the studies checked, unresolved V genes explain less than half of this, and the remainder is unexplained. This sample is represented by over 85,000 clones; around 85% of them were singletons. The ten largest clones take up 5.5% of the sample. The specimen was CD4+ or CD8+ T cells sorted from blood, collected in a trial of the OX40 agonist ivuxolimab. The receptors were sampled from an adult with an advanced solid tumor such as melanoma, head and neck, liver or kidney cancer.

The sample holds one count of this clone. The rearrangement links TRBV15 to TRBJ1-3; possibly TRBD1 for D (5 bases). Trimming took 1 base from V and 4 from J, leaving 11 bases between them. The germline V gene has CDR1 LNHNV and CDR2 YYDKDF (reference sequence). The CDR3 consists of 15 residues. DNA of the CDR3: TGTGCCACCAGCAGAGTCCCAGGGCCCGGAAACACCATATATTTT. As protein: CATSRVPGPGNTIYF. Full variable domain (rest looked up from reference TRBV15 and TRBJ1-3): DAMVIQNPRYQVTQFGKPVTLSCSQTLNHNVMYWYQQKSSQAPKLLFHYYDKDFNNEADTPDNFQSRRPNTSFCFLDIRSPGLGDTAMYLCATSRVPGPGNTIYFGEGSWLTVV.

This sequence joins TRBV5-1 and TRBJ1-4; TRBD1 agrees at 8 bases. V was pared by 7 bases and J by 8 bases, with 7 bases of the junction left unmatched. Germline V gives CDR1 SGHRS, CDR2 YFSETQ. The CDR3 has 13 residues. The CDR3 sequence: CASSGQGGEKLFF. CDR3 nucleotides: TGCGCCAGCTCCGGACAGGGAGGAGAAAAACTGTTTTTT. The variable domain in full, with the rest retrieved from reference TRBV5-1 and TRBJ1-4, is KAGVTQTPRYLIKTRGQQVTLSCSPISGHRSVSWYQQTPGQGLQFLFEYFSETQRNKGNFPGRFSGRQFSNSRSEMNVSTLELGDSALYLCASSGQGGEKLFFGSGTQLSVL.